This T cell receptor beta chain was identified in a study of CD8 T cells in Susac syndrome. Reverse transcription used roughly 0.5 to 1 ug RNA and random hexamers. Each CDR3 protein gets one entry after TCRdb re-called the immunoSEQ multiplex PCR reads with MiXCR. Among approximately 220,000 distinct CDR3 sequences, more than 85% were seen once, and the ten largest hold 0.1% to 0.15%. The CDR3 totals 11 residues. The germline gives CDR1 GTSNPN, CDR2 SVGIG (reference sequence). V shed 0 bases and J shed 7 bases, with 7 bases lying between them. Source material: CD8+ T cells from PBMCs. This TCR was recovered from a human donor with multiple sclerosis. The V and J genes are TRBV30 and TRBJ2-7, with no clear D. The chain's CDR3 is CAWSVRREQYF. DNA of the CDR3: TGTGCCTGGAGTGTAAGGAGAGAGCAGTACTTC.